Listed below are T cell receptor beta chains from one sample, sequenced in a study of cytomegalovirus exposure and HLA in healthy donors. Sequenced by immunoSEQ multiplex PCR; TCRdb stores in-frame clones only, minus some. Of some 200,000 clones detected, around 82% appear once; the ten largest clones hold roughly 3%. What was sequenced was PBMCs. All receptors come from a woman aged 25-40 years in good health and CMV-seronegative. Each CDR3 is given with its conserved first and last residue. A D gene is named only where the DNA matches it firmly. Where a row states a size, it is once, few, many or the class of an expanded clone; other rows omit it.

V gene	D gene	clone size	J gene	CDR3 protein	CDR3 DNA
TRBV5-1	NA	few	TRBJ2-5	CASSDRTTQETQYF	TGCGCCAGCAGCGACCGGACTACCCAAGAGACCCAGTACTTC
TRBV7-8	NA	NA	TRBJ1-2	CASSADGPGSGYTF	TGTGCCAGCAGCGCAGACGGTCCGGGAAGTGGCTACACCTTC
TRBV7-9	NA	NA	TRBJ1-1	CASSFYGVNTEAFF	TGTGCCAGCAGCTTTTATGGAGTGAACACTGAAGCTTTCTTT
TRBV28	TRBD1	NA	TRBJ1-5	CARQGGQPQHF	TGTGCCAGACAGGGGGGTCAGCCCCAGCATTTT
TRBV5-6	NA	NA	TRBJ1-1	CASSYLYRENTEAFF	TGTGCCAGCAGTTACCTCTACAGGGAAAACACTGAAGCTTTCTTT
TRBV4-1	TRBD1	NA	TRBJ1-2	CASSTRVGGADGYTF	TGCGCCAGCAGCACTCGCGTAGGGGGCGCGGATGGCTACACCTTC
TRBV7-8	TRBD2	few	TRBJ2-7	CASSSRGSAGVLVGEQYF	TGTGCCAGCAGCTCAAGGGGTAGCGCGGGAGTGTTGGTCGGCGAGCAGTACTTC
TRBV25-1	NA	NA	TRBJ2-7	CASSARQGYEQYF	TGTGCCAGCAGTGCTCGCCAGGGCTACGAGCAGTACTTC
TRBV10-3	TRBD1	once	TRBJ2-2	CAIRVDRDAGELFF	TGTGCCATCAGGGTGGACAGGGACGCCGGGGAGCTGTTTTTT
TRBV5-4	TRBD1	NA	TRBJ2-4	CASSSRDRGVGQYF	TGTGCCAGCAGCTCCCGGGACAGGGGCGTTGGTCAGTACTTC
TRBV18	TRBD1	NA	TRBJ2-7	CASSPGQGAYEQYF	TGTGCCAGCTCACCAGGACAGGGTGCCTACGAGCAGTACTTC
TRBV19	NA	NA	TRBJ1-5	CASRSGQSNQPQHF	TGTGCCAGTAGAAGCGGCCAGTCAAATCAGCCCCAGCATTTT
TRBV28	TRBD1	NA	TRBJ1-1	CASLSRGRGDTEAFF	TGTGCCAGCCTGTCCAGGGGGCGTGGGGACACTGAAGCTTTCTTT
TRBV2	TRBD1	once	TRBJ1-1	CASSEVWTGEAFF	TGTGCCAGCAGTGAAGTATGGACAGGAGAAGCTTTCTTT
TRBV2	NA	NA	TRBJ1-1	CASRKTENTEAFF	TGTGCCAGCAGGAAGACTGAGAACACTGAAGCTTTCTTT
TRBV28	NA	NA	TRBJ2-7	CASVQRNSYEQYF	TGTGCCAGCGTGCAGAGGAACTCCTACGAGCAGTACTTC
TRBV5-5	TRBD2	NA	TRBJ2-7	CASSLEPSGRVGEQYF	TGTGCCAGCAGCTTAGAACCTAGCGGGAGGGTAGGCGAGCAGTACTTC
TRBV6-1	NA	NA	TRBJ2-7	CASNVVDRIEQYF	TGTGCCAGCAACGTCGTGGACAGAATCGAGCAGTACTTC
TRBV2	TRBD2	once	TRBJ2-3	CASSSPPGGLADTDTQYF	TGTGCCAGCAGTTCCCCTCCTGGCGGGCTAGCGGACACAGATACGCAGTATTTT
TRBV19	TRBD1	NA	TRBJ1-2	CASSRQGSNYGYTF	TGTGCGTCATCGAGACAGGGTTCTAACTATGGCTACACCTTC
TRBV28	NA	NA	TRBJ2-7	CASSFPGSLSYEQYF	TGTGCCAGCAGTTTTCCAGGGTCCCTCTCCTACGAGCAGTACTTC
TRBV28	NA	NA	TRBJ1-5	CASSLLSGGQPQHF	TGTGCCAGCAGTTTACTATCGGGAGGACAGCCCCAGCATTTT
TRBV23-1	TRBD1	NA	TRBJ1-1	CASSQSLTGTGNAKATVTSLAFF	TGCGCCAGCAGTCAATCCCTAACCGGGACAGGGAACGCGAAGGCGACAGTAACAAGTTTGGCTTTCTTT
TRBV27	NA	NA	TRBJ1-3	CASSASGGNTIYF	TGTGCCAGCAGTGCCTCCGGTGGAAACACCATATATTTT
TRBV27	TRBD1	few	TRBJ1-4	CASSQQGTYEKLFF	TGTGCCAGCAGCCAACAGGGGACGTACGAAAAACTGTTTTTT
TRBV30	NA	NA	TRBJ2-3	CAWGGSGSTDTQYF	TGTGCCTGGGGGGGGAGCGGGAGCACAGATACGCAGTATTTT
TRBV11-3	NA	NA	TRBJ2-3	CASSLGASPSEDTQYF	TGTGCCAGCAGCTTAGGCGCGTCGCCAAGTGAAGATACGCAGTATTTT
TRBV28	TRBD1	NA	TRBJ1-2	CASSTGQGYGYPF	TGTGCCAGCAGCACCGGACAGGGGTATGGCTACCCCTTC
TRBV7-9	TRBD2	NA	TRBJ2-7	CASSLTSGGDGQYF	TGTGCCAGCAGCTTAACTAGCGGGGGGGATGGGCAGTACTTC
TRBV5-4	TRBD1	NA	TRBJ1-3	CASTDRAGNTIYF	TGTGCCAGTACGGACAGGGCTGGAAACACCATATATTTT
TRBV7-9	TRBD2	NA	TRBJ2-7	CASSSGTSGGPGGAYEQYF	TGTGCCAGCAGCTCTGGGACTAGCGGGGGACCAGGTGGAGCCTACGAGCAGTACTTC
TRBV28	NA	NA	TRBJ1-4	CASSLLTGEKLFF	TGTGCCAGCAGTTTACTAACGGGTGAAAAACTGTTTTTT
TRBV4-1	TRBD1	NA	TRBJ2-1	CASSQTTGGLGDEQFF	TGCGCCAGCAGCCAGACGACAGGGGGCTTGGGCGATGAGCAGTTCTTC
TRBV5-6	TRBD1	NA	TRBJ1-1	CASSLDPGGRTEAFF	TGTGCCAGCAGCTTGGATCCAGGGGGGAGAACGGAAGCTTTCTTT
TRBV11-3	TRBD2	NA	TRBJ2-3	CASSRTSGTDTQYF	TGTGCCAGCAGCCGGACTAGCGGCACAGATACGCAGTATTTT
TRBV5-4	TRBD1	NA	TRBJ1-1	CASSLRTGTDTEAFF	TGTGCCAGCAGCTTACGGACAGGGACGGACACTGAAGCTTTCTTT
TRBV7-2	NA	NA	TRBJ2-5	CASSPTGQETQYF	TGTGCCAGCAGCCCGACAGGTCAAGAGACCCAGTACTTC
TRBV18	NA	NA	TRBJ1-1	CASSPPGGNTEAFF	TGTGCCAGCTCACCACCCGGGGGGAACACTGAAGCTTTCTTT
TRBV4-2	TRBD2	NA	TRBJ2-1	CASRISGRMNEQFF	TGTGCCAGCCGAATCAGCGGGAGAATGAATGAGCAGTTCTTC
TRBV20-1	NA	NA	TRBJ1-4	CSARPGEKLFF	TGCAGTGCTAGACCAGGGGAAAAACTGTTTTTT
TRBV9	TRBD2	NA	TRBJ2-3	CASSVDVGGAGGPNTQYF	TGTGCCAGCAGCGTAGATGTCGGAGGGGCGGGAGGGCCCAATACGCAGTATTTT
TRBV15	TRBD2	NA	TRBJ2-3	CATSSYEREVVDTQYF	TGTGCCACCAGCAGCTATGAGCGGGAGGTGGTAGATACGCAGTATTTT
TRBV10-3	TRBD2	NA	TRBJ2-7	CAISAGTSYEQYF	TGTGCCATCAGCGCCGGGACTAGCTACGAGCAGTACTTC
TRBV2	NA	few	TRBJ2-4	CASTQGPGGSRENIQYF	TGTGCCAGCACCCAGGGGCCTGGGGGTAGTAGAGAAAACATTCAGTACTTC